The 30 T cell receptor beta chains below were found in one sample sequenced in a study of cytomegalovirus exposure and HLA in healthy donors. PCR involved 60 Vbeta and 13 Jbeta primers. Libraries were prepared by immunoSEQ multiplex PCR; TCRdb keeps only in-frame clonotypes and omits some of them. The sample contains 100,000 to 130,000 clones, around 85% of which appear only once. Sequencing input: PBMCs. Every receptor here comes from a man younger than 45 in good health and CMV-seronegative.

The chain uses TRBV5-1 and TRBJ2-3; D unresolved. V was clipped by 4 bases and J by 2 bases, with 11 bases between them. CDR3 length: 14 residues. Germline V gene lookup returns CDR1 SGHRS and CDR2 YFSETQ. Here the CDR3 DNA reads TGCGCCAGCAGCCCCCTGAGCGCCACAGATACGCAGTATTTT. The encoded protein is CASSPLSATDTQYF.

This chain links TRBV9 with TRBJ1-5; 7 bases match TRBD1. CDR3 size: 15 residues. Germline V gene lookup returns CDR1 SGDLS and CDR2 YYNGEE. J lost 4 bases, V lost 4 bases, and 8 bases had no gene match. CDR3 sequence: CASSPGGTENQPQHF. In DNA, the CDR3 is TGTGCCAGCAGCCCTGGGGGGACAGAAAATCAGCCCCAGCATTTT.

This clone came up a few times. The chain is built from TRBV27 and TRBJ2-6; possible D gene TRBD2, 5 bases. The CDR3 contains 15 residues. The V gene lost 6 bases and the J gene lost 6 bases, with 15 bases spanning the gap. Per germline, CDR1 MNHEY and CDR2 SMNVEV (reference sequence). CDR3 sequence reads: CASREGASEANVLTF. CDR3 in DNA: TGTGCCAGCAGAGAGGGAGCAAGCGAGGCCAACGTCCTGACTTTC.

The chain has TRBV5-6 and TRBJ1-1, with TRBD1 matching 10 bases. Germline values: CDR1 SGHDT, CDR2 YYEEEE. This CDR3 has 12 amino acids. J was trimmed by 10 bases and V by 4 bases; bases with no gene match: 4. The CDR3 here is CASSDRDRGAFF. CDR3 coding DNA: TGTGCCAGCAGCGACCGGGACAGGGGAGCTTTCTTT. Filled out from reference TRBV5-6 and TRBJ1-1, the complete variable domain reads DAGVTQSPTHLIKTRGQQVTLRCSPKSGHDTVSWYQQALGQGPQFIFQYYEEEERQRGNFPDRFSGHQFPNYSSELNVNALLLGDSALYLCASSDRDRGAFFGQGTRLTVV.

The rearrangement links TRBV29-1 to TRBJ1-2; perhaps TRBD1 as D (5 bases). The CDR3 runs to 12 residues. Trimming cost V 6 bases and J 7 bases, with 15 bases left between them. Germline V lookup: CDR1 SQVTM, CDR2 ANQGSEA. The CDR3, as DNA: TGCAGCGTATCCACCGGGGGGGTTGGCTACACCTTC. It yields the protein CSVSTGGVGYTF.

The chain couples TRBV5-1 to TRBJ2-7; a weak D match, TRBD2 (5 bases). V was trimmed by 2 bases and J by 1 base, leaving 13 bases between them. The CDR3 runs to 15 residues. Germline V lookup: CDR1 SGHRS, CDR2 YFSETQ. Written as DNA, the CDR3 is TGCGCCAGCAGCTTCTTACGGGATCCGTCCTACGAGCAGTACTTC. As protein: CASSFLRDPSYEQYF. Full variable domain (missing parts from reference TRBV5-1 and TRBJ2-7): KAGVTQTPRYLIKTRGQQVTLSCSPISGHRSVSWYQQTPGQGLQFLFEYFSETQRNKGNFPGRFSGRQFSNSRSEMNVSTLELGDSALYLCASSFLRDPSYEQYFGPGTRLTVT.

CDR3 amino acids: CASSAGHPNTGELFF. The CDR3 bases are TGCGCCAGCAGCGCTGGACATCCTAACACCGGGGAGCTGTTTTTT. The rearrangement joins TRBV5-1 to TRBJ2-2, with D tentatively TRBD1 (5 bases). Germline loops: CDR1 SGHRS, CDR2 YFSETQ. V lost 4 bases and J lost 2, with 12 bases in between. The length of the CDR3 is 15 residues.

This clone showed up just once. This chain links TRBV6-1 with TRBJ2-7; a possible D gene is TRBD2 (5 bases). Deletions cut 8 bases from V and 2 bases from J, with 10 bases between. Germline V CDR1 and CDR2: MNHNS, SASEGT. This CDR3 spans 12 amino acids. The CDR3 DNA reads as TGTGCCAGCTCGGGGTTCACCTACGAGCAGTACTTC. Its translation is CASSGFTYEQYF.

The chain combines TRBV2 with TRBJ2-5, with TRBD1 identical over 9 bases. Matching the DNA end better, TRBJ2-7 makes the J call doubtful. CDR1 is SNHLY, CDR2 FYNNEI, per germline. This CDR3 has 14 residues. DNA of the CDR3: TGTGCCAGCAGAACGGGACAGGGTAGCCACGAGCAGTACTTC. It yields the protein CASRTGQGSHEQYF.

The CDR3 DNA reads TGTGCCAGCAGTTACTCGACAGGGAGAGACGAGCAGTACTTC. Translating gives CASSYSTGRDEQYF. This chain joins TRBV6-5 and TRBJ2-7; 7 bases line up with TRBD1. Losses at the gene ends were 0 bases for V and 5 bases for J; bases not matched to a gene: 4. There are 14 residues in the CDR3. Per germline, CDR1 MNHEY and CDR2 SVGAGI.

The CDR3, as DNA: TGTGCCAGCAGCTTGTCCGTTGGGACTAGCGGGGGGAATGAGCAGTTCTTC. This encodes CASSLSVGTSGGNEQFF. V is TRBV7-2 and J is TRBJ2-1, with 15 bases identical to TRBD2. Trimming took 3 bases from V and 7 from J; bases not matched to a gene: 7. Germline V CDR1 and CDR2: SGHTA, FQGNSA. This CDR3 has 17 residues.

V usage is TRBV6-1 and J usage is TRBJ2-7, with TRBD2 matching 10 bases. The CDR3 is 15 amino acids. Germline loops: CDR1 MNHNS, CDR2 SASEGT. V lost 6 bases, J lost 6 bases, and 11 bases stayed unmatched. Here the CDR3 reads CASSVPSGGRGEQYF. In nucleotides, the CDR3 is TGTGCCAGCAGCGTTCCTAGCGGGGGCCGGGGCGAGCAGTACTTC.

The count of this clone is one. The chain links TRBV6-5 to TRBJ2-7, with a weak D call TRBD2 (6 bases). The germline CDR1 and CDR2 sequences are MNHEY and SVGAGI. V gave up 7 bases and J gave up 0 bases, with 13 bases separating them. CDR3 length: 14 amino acids. The CDR3 spells CASTQGLSSYEQYF. The CDR3 coding sequence is TGTGCCAGCACGCAGGGACTCAGCTCCTACGAGCAGTACTTC.

This chain joins TRBV9 and TRBJ1-2, with a possible D match to TRBD1 (6 bases). CDR3 length: 14 residues. Trimming shortened V by 0 bases and J by 8 bases, and 14 bases separated the two germline ends. The germline gives CDR1 SGDLS, CDR2 YYNGEE. CDR3 sequence reads: CASSVDGGQGGYTF. DNA for the CDR3: TGTGCCAGCAGCGTAGATGGGGGCCAGGGCGGCTACACCTTC.

The chain combines TRBV28 with TRBJ2-1; 9 bases align to TRBD2. This CDR3 contains 14 residues. V was pared by 4 bases and J by 9 bases, with 7 bases of the junction left unmatched. CDR1 and CDR2 from the germline V gene are MDHEN and SYDVKM. CDR3 bases: TGTGCCAGCAGTTCAGCGGGAGGTCTGGGTGAGCAGTTCTTC. Residues: CASSSAGGLGEQFF.

This rearrangement joins TRBV11-2 to TRBJ1-2; possibly TRBD1 for D (5 bases). CDR1 and CDR2 from the germline V gene are SGHAT and FQNNGV. Trimming removed 5 bases at V and 4 bases at J, with 14 bases between. The CDR3 is made up of 14 amino acids. CDR3 coding DNA: TGTGCCAGCAGCCCCATTGGGGGGAGCTATGGCTACACCTTC. Its translation is CASSPIGGSYGYTF.

V usage is TRBV5-1 and J usage is TRBJ2-5; the D gene is possibly TRBD2 (5 bases). Trimming cost V 3 bases and J 1 base, with 7 bases left between them. CDR3 size: 13 residues. Per germline, CDR1 SGHRS and CDR2 YFSETQ. The CDR3 reads CASSSGFQETQYF. The CDR3 bases are TGCGCCAGCAGCTCGGGATTCCAAGAGACCCAGTACTTC.

The rearrangement uses TRBV2 and TRBJ2-3, with 7 bases identical to TRBD2. CDR3 length: 16 amino acids. After removal of 7 bases from V and 2 bases from J, the junction contained 12 bases not matched to a gene. Germline V gives CDR1 SNHLY, CDR2 FYNNEI. Here the CDR3 DNA reads TGTGCCAGCACCCATCTCCGGGGGGACCTCACAGATACGCAGTATTTT. Residues: CASTHLRGDLTDTQYF. Filled out from reference TRBV2 and TRBJ2-3, the complete variable domain reads EPEVTQTPSHQVTQMGQEVILRCVPISNHLYFYWYRQILGQKVEFLVSFYNNEISEKSEIFDDQFSVERPDGSNFTLKIRSTKLEDSAMYFCASTHLRGDLTDTQYFGPGTRLTVL.

The gene calls are TRBV5-1 and TRBJ2-1, with 14 nucleotides matching TRBD2. The CDR3 loop spans 16 amino acids. Germline CDR1 SGHRS, CDR2 YFSETQ. Trimming removed 0 bases from V and 6 bases from J; junction bases left unmatched: 2. The CDR3 nucleotides are TGCGCCAGCAGCTTGGGAGGGACTAGCGGGAGCAATGAGCAGTTCTTC. It encodes CASSLGGTSGSNEQFF.

The rearrangement joins TRBV5-1 to TRBJ1-2; D perhaps matches TRBD1 (5 bases). Per germline, CDR1 SGHRS and CDR2 YFSETQ. V lost 7 bases, J lost 6 bases, and 16 bases lay in between. The CDR3 has 13 residues. CDR3 sequence (DNA): TGCGCCAGCGGCTCGGCGGGGGGGGATGGCTACACCTTC. Its protein product is CASGSAGGDGYTF.

In DNA form, the CDR3 reads TGTGCCAGCAGCGAACCTCTAGCGGGGGGGGAGCAGTTCTTC. This translates into CASSEPLAGGEQFF. The V and J genes are TRBV9 and TRBJ2-1, with 12 bases aligning to TRBD2. Germline V gene lookup returns CDR1 SGDLS and CDR2 YYNGEE. J was trimmed by 10 bases and V by 3 bases; bases with no gene match: 5. CDR3 size: 14 residues.

The V and J genes are TRBV6-6 and TRBJ1-2; the D is unclear. The length of the CDR3 is 13 residues. The germline CDR1 and CDR2 sequences are MNHNY and SVGAGI (reference sequence). V gave up 5 bases and J gave up 2 bases, with 9 bases separating them. CDR3 in DNA: TGTGCCAGCAGTGACACACAGAACTATGGCTACACCTTC. Its protein is CASSDTQNYGYTF.

The CDR3 region has the DNA TGTGCCAGCTCACCACGACAGGGTGCGGAGCAGTTCTTC. Its protein is CASSPRQGAEQFF. The rearrangement links TRBV18 to TRBJ2-1; 7 nucleotides align to TRBD1. Germline V gene sequence: CDR1 KGHSH, CDR2 LQKENI. The CDR3 has 13 residues. J lost 10 bases, V lost 1 base, and 4 bases had no gene match.

This rearrangement joins TRBV5-4 to TRBJ2-7, with 10 bases lining up with TRBD2. This CDR3 contains 16 residues. Germline V gene lookup returns CDR1 SGHNT and CDR2 YYREEE (reference sequence). After removal of 10 bases from V and 0 bases from J, the junction contained 13 bases not matched to a gene. The CDR3 spells CAFGSTGLANSYEQYF. CDR3 bases: TGTGCCTTCGGCTCTACGGGACTAGCGAACTCCTACGAGCAGTACTTC.

This chain links TRBV7-9 with TRBJ1-1; D call uncertain. This CDR3 region has 14 residues. Trimming shortened V by 1 base and J by 2 bases, and 8 bases separated the two germline ends. Germline values: CDR1 SEHNR, CDR2 FQNEAQ (reference sequence). Here the CDR3 DNA reads TGTGCCAGCAGCTTAGAGTACAGAAACACTGAAGCTTTCTTT. Protein sequence: CASSLEYRNTEAFF.

In its sample, this clone was seen once. In DNA, the CDR3 is TGTGCCAGCAGTTCGATCGGCGGCTCCTACGAGCAGTACTTC. Amino acid sequence: CASSSIGGSYEQYF. The rearrangement joins TRBV6-5 to TRBJ2-7; D remains unclear. The CDR3 length is 14 residues. The germline V and J ends were trimmed by 4 bases and 0 bases, with 10 bases remaining between them. Germline V CDR1 and CDR2: MNHEY, SVGAGI.

CDR3 in DNA: TGTGCCAGCTCTTCCCAGGGCTCCGAGCAGTACTTC. Protein sequence: CASSSQGSEQYF. The V gene is TRBV9, the J gene TRBJ2-7; TRBD1 is a possible D gene (5 bases). The CDR3 length is 12 residues. Germline-derived CDR1 and CDR2 are SGDLS and YYNGEE. Trimming took off 7 bases at V and 6 bases at J, with 14 bases between the two ends.

A few counts support this clone. V is TRBV4-2 and J is TRBJ1-1; TRBD1 matches 7 bases. The CDR3 length is 13 residues. The trim removed 7 bases at V and 6 bases at J, leaving 8 bases unmatched. Per germline, CDR1 LGHNA and CDR2 YNFKEQ. This CDR3 is CASTVGGYPEAFF. The CDR3 coding sequence is TGTGCCAGCACCGTAGGGGGCTACCCTGAAGCTTTCTTT.

This chain connects TRBV6-5 to TRBJ2-7; 9 nucleotides agree with TRBD2. V was clipped by 4 bases and J by 6 bases; unmatched bases: 10. The CDR3 sequence is 15 residues long. The germline gives CDR1 MNHEY, CDR2 SVGAGI. The chain's CDR3 is CASSSLAGDLFEQYF. The CDR3 bases are TGTGCCAGCAGTTCCTTAGCGGGAGATCTCTTCGAGCAGTACTTC.

V is TRBV5-1 and J is TRBJ2-2; D unclear. The length of the CDR3 is 16 residues. V was clipped by 0 bases and J by 1 base, with 10 bases between them. CDR1 is SGHRS and CDR2 is YFSETQ in the germline V gene. The CDR3 coding sequence is TGCGCCAGCAGCTTGGTGGTTAGCCAGAACACCGGGGAGCTGTTTTTT. This gives the protein CASSLVVSQNTGELFF.